Below are 12 T cell receptor beta chains sequenced from a single sample in a study of T cell changes during pregnancy in multiple sclerosis. Clones were sequenced by immunoSEQ multiplex PCR, and TCRdb holds only the in-frame ones, with some missing. The table includes 50,000 to 65,000 clones, approximately 93% detected once. This specimen consisted of CD8+ T cells from peripheral blood mononuclear cells, obtained in the second trimester of pregnancy. Receptors originate from a female donor with multiple sclerosis, enrolled in a pregnancy study.

This chain uses TRBV28 with TRBJ2-1; 7 bases match TRBD2. V trimming: 5 bases; J trimming: 4 bases; junction bases outside the gene matches: 8. Germline V gene lookup returns CDR1 MDHEN and CDR2 SYDVKM. The CDR3 is 15 residues long. The chain's CDR3 is CASSKSLAVYNEQFF. In nucleotides, the CDR3 is TGTGCCAGCAGTAAAAGCCTAGCGGTATACAATGAGCAGTTCTTC.

The CDR3 DNA sequence: TGCAGCGTTGATACGAGCGGGCTTAACAATGAGCAGTTCTTC. Translation gives CSVDTSGLNNEQFF. The chain is built from TRBV29-1 and TRBJ2-1, with D maybe TRBD2 (6 bases). Trimming shortened V by 3 bases and J by 5 bases, and 14 bases separated the two germline ends. The CDR3 loop spans 14 amino acids. Germline V gives CDR1 SQVTM, CDR2 ANQGSEA.

DNA for the CDR3: TGTGCCAGCAGTTACCGCGGGTTCTCCTACGAGCAGTACTTC. Its protein is CASSYRGFSYEQYF. The V call is TRBV6-6, the J call TRBJ2-7, with a possible D match to TRBD2 (5 bases). The V and J ends lost 2 bases and 0 bases respectively, with 8 bases between them. The germline gives CDR1 MNHNY, CDR2 SVGAGI (reference sequence). This CDR3 has 14 amino acids.

The gene calls are TRBV7-9 and TRBJ1-4; 7 bases align to TRBD1. V lost 4 bases and J lost 8; bases outside the gene matches: 7. CDR3 length equals 14 residues. CDR1 is SEHNR and CDR2 is FQNEAQ in the germline V gene (reference sequence). The DNA of the CDR3 is TGTGCCAGCAGCTCTTTAGGGGGCGAGGAAAAACTGTTTTTT. Its translation is CASSSLGGEEKLFF.

The chain combines TRBV27 with TRBJ2-7; TRBD2 matches 8 bases. Losses at the gene ends were 6 bases for V and 0 bases for J; bases not matched to a gene: 7. In germline, CDR1 is MNHEY, CDR2 SMNVEV (reference sequence). The CDR3 has 15 residues. The CDR3 DNA reads as TGTGCCAGCAGACAAGCGGGAGAACTCTCCTACGAGCAGTACTTC. It translates to CASRQAGELSYEQYF.

The V and J genes are TRBV7-9 and TRBJ1-1; the D gene is possibly TRBD1 (6 bases). V shed 5 bases and J shed 6 bases, with 10 bases lying between them. This CDR3 contains 12 residues. Germline CDR1 SEHNR, CDR2 FQNEAQ (reference sequence). The CDR3 spells CASSDRWAEAFF. Here the CDR3 DNA reads TGTGCCAGCAGCGACAGGTGGGCTGAAGCTTTCTTT.

The chain is built from TRBV2 and TRBJ2-7; possible D gene TRBD1, 6 bases. Germline loops: CDR1 SNHLY, CDR2 FYNNEI. V was cut by 6 bases and J by 7 bases, with 25 bases left in between. The CDR3 runs to 16 residues. As DNA, the CDR3 is TGTGCCAGCAGCCCAGTTGACGGACAGCCCCCCAATGAGCAGTACTTC. It yields the protein CASSPVDGQPPNEQYF.

V gene TRBV13 combines with J gene TRBJ2-1; TRBD2 matches at 9 bases. The germline V gene encodes CDR1 PRHDT and CDR2 FYEKMQ (reference sequence). V lost 3 bases, J lost 14 bases, and 14 bases stayed unmatched. This CDR3 is built from 15 residues. CDR3 sequence: CASSLGLLAGEEKFF. The CDR3 DNA is TGTGCCAGCAGCTTGGGCCTTTTAGCGGGAGAGGAAAAGTTCTTC.

Only one count was recorded for this clone. This sequence joins TRBV6-1 and TRBJ2-2, with a tentative D call TRBD2 (5 bases). The CDR3 loop spans 13 amino acids. Trimming stripped 8 bases from V and 7 bases from J, with 14 bases between. The V gene's germline CDR1 is MNHNS and CDR2 SASEGT. This chain's CDR3 is CASFSAGGGELFF. The DNA for the CDR3 is TGTGCCAGCTTTAGCGCGGGCGGCGGGGAGCTGTTTTTT.

The chain combines TRBV4-1 with TRBJ2-1; 7 positions match TRBD1. CDR3 length: 20 residues. Trimming took 0 bases from V and 2 from J; bases not matched to a gene: 16. Germline-derived CDR1 and CDR2 are MGHRA and YSYEKL. The CDR3 loop is CASSQERGLFRGMAYNEQFF. CDR3 coding DNA: TGCGCCAGCAGCCAAGAACGGGGTCTATTCAGGGGGATGGCCTACAATGAGCAGTTCTTC.

The rearrangement links TRBV19 to TRBJ2-1; 8 positions match TRBD2. The trim removed 5 bases at V and 0 bases at J, leaving 6 bases unmatched. CDR3 length: 16 amino acids. Germline values: CDR1 LNHDA, CDR2 SQIVND (reference sequence). The CDR3 spells CASSPYLAGSYNEQFF. CDR3 nucleotides: TGTGCCAGTAGTCCGTACCTAGCGGGCTCCTACAATGAGCAGTTCTTC.

About this clone itself: A read error may produce the germline difference seen at one junction end. The chain is built from TRBV23-1 and TRBJ2-4; D gene ambiguous. TRBV23-1 is treated as an ORF (open reading frame) with a function not yet certain. The CDR3 totals 8 residues. The CDR3 region is CASRRIAF. The DNA for the CDR3 is TGCGCCAGCCGTCGAATAGCCTTC.